Shown below are 20 T cell receptor beta chains from a single sample sequenced in a study of shared clonotypes between healthy human individuals. Assay: immunoSEQ multiplex PCR; the TCRdb copy retains only in-frame clones and omits some. The sample lists roughly 650,000 clones, more than 95% seen once, with about 0.057% in the top ten. The material sequenced was naive CD4+ T cells sorted from blood. The subset here: CD45RA+ positively selected. The receptors stem from a woman under 40 in good health.

In the case of this clone: At the DNA level, this CDR3 is encoded by other sequences in the same sample as well. The genes are TRBV9 and TRBJ2-6; the D is unclear. Germline V gene lookup returns CDR1 SGDLS and CDR2 YYNGEE. This CDR3 is built from 13 residues. V gave up 2 bases and J gave up 4 bases, with 4 bases separating them. The CDR3 DNA is TGTGCCAGCAGCGTCTCCGGGGCCAACGTCCTGACTTTC. This gives the protein CASSVSGANVLTF.

J is TRBJ1-3 and V is TRBV5-1, with D perhaps TRBD1 (6 bases). Germline V gene data show CDR1 as SGHRS and CDR2 as YFSETQ. The CDR3 runs 14 residues. V shed 3 bases and J shed 0 bases, with 7 bases lying between them. The CDR3: CASSSDSSGNTIYF. The DNA of the CDR3 is TGCGCCAGCAGCTCGGACAGCTCTGGAAACACCATATATTTT.

A remark on this clone: This same CDR3 is encoded by further DNA sequences in the sample. The chain couples TRBV28 to TRBJ1-1; D is ambiguous. The CDR3 is made up of 14 amino acids. Trimming pared 3 bases from V and 7 bases from J, leaving 15 bases between. Per germline, CDR1 MDHEN and CDR2 SYDVKM. CDR3 DNA sequence: TGTGCCAGCAGTTTGAGTTGGGGATGGGGTGAAGCTTTCTTT. Its protein product is CASSLSWGWGEAFF.

The V call is TRBV10-2, the J call TRBJ2-1; 7 bases are a match to TRBD2. Germline V gives CDR1 WSHSY, CDR2 SAAADI. CDR3 length: 14 amino acids. V gave up 5 bases and J gave up 3 bases; unmatched junction bases: 4. The CDR3 protein is CASSLSGVYNEQFF. The CDR3 DNA follows: TGCGCCAGCAGTTTGAGCGGGGTCTACAATGAGCAGTTCTTC.

The chain links TRBV15 to TRBJ1-2; 12 bases map to TRBD1. The CDR3 totals 17 residues. V lost 1 base to trimming and J lost 4 bases; unmatched junction nucleotides: 7. The germline V gene encodes CDR1 LNHNV and CDR2 YYDKDF (reference sequence). CDR3 loop: CATSRGRDRGQVYGYTF. CDR3 DNA: TGTGCCACCAGCAGAGGAAGGGACAGGGGGCAGGTCTATGGCTACACCTTC.

This clone was counted a few times. The rearrangement uses TRBV10-2 and TRBJ2-7; TRBD1 aligns across 10 bases. V shed 0 bases, J shed 4 bases, and the junction held 3 bases outside the gene matches. This CDR3 has 15 residues. Germline loops: CDR1 WSHSY, CDR2 SAAADI. CDR3 sequence: CASSESGQGKYEQYF. CDR3 bases: TGCGCCAGCAGTGAGTCGGGACAGGGGAAGTACGAGCAGTACTTC.

The chain employs TRBV28 and TRBJ2-1; D unresolved. Germline V gives CDR1 MDHEN, CDR2 SYDVKM. The CDR3 runs to 16 residues. V dropped 4 bases and J dropped 0 bases, with 13 bases sitting between them. The CDR3 region is CASSSSGISSYNEQFF. The CDR3 DNA is TGTGCCAGCAGTTCATCAGGAATCAGCTCCTACAATGAGCAGTTCTTC.

This chain uses TRBV19 with TRBJ2-1, with TRBD1 as a possible D gene (5 bases). The germline gives CDR1 LNHDA, CDR2 SQIVND (reference sequence). Trimming left V 3 bases short and J 6 bases short, with 12 bases between. The CDR3 spans 14 residues. CDR3 region: CASSISGWFNEQFF. CDR3 in DNA: TGTGCCAGTAGTATCTCAGGGTGGTTCAATGAGCAGTTCTTC.

The chain joins TRBV7-6 to TRBJ2-2, with 11 bases that match TRBD2. The germline CDR1 and CDR2 sequences are SGHVS and FNYEAQ. The CDR3 totals 16 residues. The trim removed 2 bases at V and 4 bases at J, leaving 3 bases unmatched. As DNA, the CDR3 is TGTGCCAGCAGCTTAAGGCTAGCGGGAGGCACCGGGGAGCTGTTTTTT. Its translation is CASSLRLAGGTGELFF.

The chain couples TRBV6-4 to TRBJ2-6; D is unclear. Trimming took off 0 bases at V and 4 bases at J, with 7 bases between the two ends. Per germline, CDR1 MRHNA and CDR2 SNTAGT. This CDR3 has 15 residues. Written as DNA, the CDR3 is TGTGCCAGCAGTGACTCCAGTTACGGGGCCAACGTCCTGACTTTC. It codes for CASSDSSYGANVLTF.

The V call is TRBV29-1, the J call TRBJ2-1, with 10 bases matching TRBD1. Germline V gene sequence: CDR1 SQVTM, CDR2 ANQGSEA. The V gene end was trimmed by 7 bases and the J gene end by 7 bases; junction bases not matched to a gene: 10. The CDR3 length is 14 residues. CDR3 bases: TGCAGCGCCCCGACAGGGGGCGCGGGAAATGAGCAGTTCTTC. Its translation is CSAPTGGAGNEQFF.

The V and J genes are TRBV30 and TRBJ1-3; a weak D match, TRBD1 (6 bases). Trimming shortened V by 3 bases and J by 0 bases, and 15 bases separated the two germline ends. The CDR3 totals 16 residues. Per germline, CDR1 GTSNPN and CDR2 SVGIG (reference sequence). CDR3 region: CAWSLADRSSGNTIYF. For the CDR3, the DNA is TGTGCCTGGAGCCTGGCCGACAGGAGCTCTGGAAACACCATATATTTT.

The V call is TRBV19, the J call TRBJ2-5; 11 bases agree with TRBD2. The CDR3 spans 16 residues. From germline, CDR1 is LNHDA and CDR2 SQIVND (reference sequence). Trimming at V came to 7 bases and at J to 4 bases, leaving 11 bases not matched to a gene. This CDR3 reads CASKSASGRSPETQYF. The CDR3 region has the DNA TGTGCCAGTAAAAGTGCTAGCGGGAGGAGTCCAGAGACCCAGTACTTC.

This chain links TRBV7-3 with TRBJ2-4; D remains unclear. Germline loops: CDR1 SGHTA, CDR2 FQGTGA. Deletions cut 6 bases from V and 13 bases from J, with 16 bases between. CDR3 length: 12 residues. The CDR3 nucleotides are TGTGCCAGCAGGGTGGACGGAAAGAGCCAGTACTTC. This codes for CASRVDGKSQYF.

This chain joins TRBV28 and TRBJ1-5; TRBD1 is a possible D gene (5 bases). Trimming pared 4 bases from V and 9 bases from J, leaving 13 bases between. The CDR3 runs to 13 residues. The germline V gene has CDR1 MDHEN and CDR2 SYDVKM. The DNA of the CDR3 is TGTGCCAGCAGTTGGGGAAAAAGGGGGCCCCAGCATTTT. This codes for CASSWGKRGPQHF.

This clone was detected only a few times. The chain links TRBV19 to TRBJ1-5, with D possibly being TRBD1 (6 bases). Germline CDR1 reads LNHDA; CDR2 reads SQIVND (reference sequence). V lost 7 bases and J lost 7, with 14 bases in between. The CDR3 covers 13 residues. Here the CDR3 DNA reads TGTGCCAGTAAAACAGGGAGTGGGCAGCCCCAGCATTTT. This codes for CASKTGSGQPQHF.

This clone has a single count. The rearrangement joins TRBV11-2 to TRBJ2-2; TRBD1 aligns across 7 bases. Germline V CDR1 and CDR2: SGHAT, FQNNGV. V dropped 1 base and J dropped 0; count of bases not matched to a gene: 11. The CDR3 loop spans 19 amino acids. Written as DNA, the CDR3 is TGTGCCAGCAGCTTAGCCAGACGAGGGGGCGGAACGAACACCGGGGAGCTGTTTTTT. Protein sequence: CASSLARRGGGTNTGELFF.

The gene calls are TRBV19 and TRBJ2-3; D remains unclear. CDR1 LNHDA and CDR2 SQIVND come from the germline V gene (reference sequence). The CDR3 runs 12 residues. The ends were cut back, 2 bases at V and 4 bases at J, with 4 bases in the middle. In nucleotides, the CDR3 is TGTGCCAGTAGTATAAGTCCAGATACGCAGTATTTT. It yields the protein CASSISPDTQYF.

CDR3 DNA: TGTGCCAGCTCGCAGATGAACACTGAAGCTTTCTTT. Translating gives CASSQMNTEAFF. The chain carries TRBV19 and TRBJ1-1; no clear D. Germline values: CDR1 LNHDA, CDR2 SQIVND (reference sequence). Between the trimmed V and J ends, which lost 9 bases and 0 bases, there was a span of 8 bases. The CDR3 totals 12 residues. Complete variable domain (other parts from reference TRBV19 and TRBJ1-1): DGGITQSPKYLFRKEGQNVTLSCEQNLNHDAMYWYRQDPGQGLRLIYYSQIVNDFQKGDIAEGYSVSREKKESFPLTVTSAQKNPTAFYLCASSQMNTEAFFGQGTRLTVV.

The chain has TRBV28 and TRBJ2-7; 7 bases are shared with TRBD2. Germline V CDR1 and CDR2: MDHEN, SYDVKM. This CDR3 region has 15 residues. The ends lost 7 bases at V and 5 bases at J; junction bases unmatched: 14. The CDR3 DNA reads as TGTGCCAGCACTCGCCGCCGGGGGGTCTCGGACGAGCAGTACTTC. It translates to CASTRRRGVSDEQYF.